What follows describes a single TCR beta chain. What it binds is not known. Sequencing used immunoSEQ multiplex PCR; TCRdb keeps in-frame clones, though not all of them. The sample lists under 95,000 clones; about 83% were seen once. This sample stems from a study of OX40 agonist ivuxolimab in advanced cancers. Germline V gene lookup returns CDR1 MNHEY and CDR2 SMNVEV (reference sequence). CDR3 length: 14 residues. With 2 bases removed from V and 3 bases from J, the gap between germline ends came to 5 bases. Study findings and constraints: Near-lowest levels of clonal expansion characterized partial responders at 0.1-3.0 mg/kg.

This sequence joins TRBV27 and TRBJ1-6; no clear D gene. Here the sequenced sample was CD4+ or CD8+ T cells sorted from blood, taken in a trial of the OX40 agonist ivuxolimab. The receptor was isolated from an adult with an advanced solid tumor such as melanoma, head and neck, liver or kidney cancer. The CDR3 spells CASSLVDYNSPLHF. The CDR3 nucleotides read TGTGCCAGCAGTTTAGTGGACTATAATTCACCCCTCCACTTT.